The next 30 T cell receptor beta chains were all read from a single sample in a study of cytomegalovirus exposure and HLA in healthy donors. This PCR relied on a set of 60 Vbeta primers and 13 Jbeta primers. Sequencing used immunoSEQ multiplex PCR; TCRdb keeps in-frame clones, though not all of them. The table lists about 130,000 clones, about four fifths of them singletons. Sample: PBMCs. The source of these receptors is a middle-aged woman in good health and CMV-seropositive.

A few counts support this clone. The rearrangement joins TRBV9 to TRBJ1-5; D unclear. Germline V gene lookup returns CDR1 SGDLS and CDR2 YYNGEE. The length of the CDR3 is 14 residues. The V end was cut by 0 bases, the J end by 2 bases, with 6 bases between. The chain's CDR3 is CASSVGEGNQPQHF. For the CDR3, the DNA is TGTGCCAGCAGCGTAGGCGAGGGCAATCAGCCCCAGCATTTT.

The rearrangement joins TRBV19 to TRBJ1-1; TRBD1 matches at 7 bases. J was trimmed by 5 bases and V by 6 bases; bases with no gene match: 18. Germline V gene sequence: CDR1 LNHDA, CDR2 SQIVND (reference sequence). CDR3 length: 17 residues. CDR3 sequence: CASSSGDSVFGWTEAFF. CDR3 nucleotide sequence: TGTGCCAGTAGCTCGGGGGACAGTGTCTTCGGTTGGACTGAAGCTTTCTTT. The full variable domain, its missing parts supplied by reference TRBV19 and TRBJ1-1, is DGGITQSPKYLFRKEGQNVTLSCEQNLNHDAMYWYRQDPGQGLRLIYYSQIVNDFQKGDIAEGYSVSREKKESFPLTVTSAQKNPTAFYLCASSSGDSVFGWTEAFFGQGTRLTVV.

V and J are TRBV4-2 and TRBJ1-2; D unresolved. The CDR3 sequence is 17 residues long. Germline CDR1 is LGHNA and CDR2 is YNFKEQ. Trimming shortened V by 0 bases and J by 7 bases, and 21 bases separated the two germline ends. The CDR3 region has the DNA TGTGCCAGCAGCCAAGATGGAGTCTTATCGGGAGGTTGTGGCTACACCTTC. Amino acid sequence: CASSQDGVLSGGCGYTF.

The chain links TRBV4-3 to TRBJ2-3, with D hard to call. V shed 1 base and J shed 2 bases, with 13 bases lying between them. There are 16 residues in the CDR3. Germline loops: CDR1 LGHNA, CDR2 YSLEER. The CDR3 here is CASSQVLPGPTDTQYF. Here the CDR3 DNA reads TGCGCCAGCAGCCAAGTTTTGCCGGGTCCCACAGATACGCAGTATTTT.

CDR3 region: CASSQEGQGVNYGYTF. CDR3 DNA sequence: TGTGCCAGCAGCCAAGAAGGGCAGGGCGTTAACTATGGCTACACCTTC. The chain has TRBV4-2 and TRBJ1-2; tentative D call: TRBD1 (5 bases). V lost 0 bases, J lost 1 base, and 12 bases lay in between. Germline loops: CDR1 LGHNA, CDR2 YNFKEQ. CDR3 length equals 16 residues.

The rearrangement uses TRBV9 and TRBJ1-1; 11 bases line up with TRBD1. This CDR3 is 15 amino acids long. The ends lost 3 bases at V and 3 bases at J; junction bases unmatched: 4. The germline V gene has CDR1 SGDLS and CDR2 YYNGEE. The CDR3 DNA reads as TGTGCCAGCAGCGGAGGACAGGGGGCGCACACTGAAGCTTTCTTT. It codes for CASSGGQGAHTEAFF.

A remark on this clone: The sample holds other DNA sequences that translate to the same CDR3. The CDR3: CASSSLALSSYEQYF. In nucleotides, the CDR3 is TGTGCCAGCAGCTCACTAGCGCTGAGCTCCTACGAGCAGTACTTC. The chain joins TRBV7-8 to TRBJ2-7; 7 bases line up with TRBD2. The V segment lost 4 bases and the J segment 0 bases; nucleotides outside the gene matches: 6. CDR3 length: 15 residues. Germline CDR1 SGHVS, CDR2 FQNEAQ.

This chain links TRBV5-1 with TRBJ2-1, with D tentatively TRBD2 (5 bases). Germline V gene sequence: CDR1 SGHRS, CDR2 YFSETQ. There are 15 residues in the CDR3. With 6 bases removed from V and 2 bases from J, the gap between germline ends came to 15 bases. The CDR3 protein is CASTADSRTYNEQFF. CDR3 nucleotide sequence: TGCGCCAGCACCGCGGACTCTCGGACCTACAATGAGCAGTTCTTC. The full variable domain, completed using reference TRBV5-1 and TRBJ2-1, is KAGVTQTPRYLIKTRGQQVTLSCSPISGHRSVSWYQQTPGQGLQFLFEYFSETQRNKGNFPGRFSGRQFSNSRSEMNVSTLELGDSALYLCASTADSRTYNEQFFGPGTRLTVL.

V and J are TRBV7-6 and TRBJ2-7; no definite D call. This CDR3 contains 15 residues. V was pared by 2 bases and J by 6 bases, with 17 bases between. Germline CDR1 SGHVS, CDR2 FNYEAQ. The chain's CDR3 is CASSLQADPSREQYF. The DNA of the CDR3 is TGTGCCAGCAGCTTACAGGCAGACCCCTCTCGCGAGCAGTACTTC.

This clone was observed a few times. The gene calls are TRBV19 and TRBJ2-1; 11 bases are a match to TRBD1. V dropped 5 bases and J dropped 7; count of bases not matched to a gene: 10. This CDR3 has 16 amino acids. CDR1 LNHDA and CDR2 SQIVND come from the germline V gene (reference sequence). This CDR3 reads CASSPRRDRGRNEQFF. Here the CDR3 DNA reads TGTGCCAGTAGTCCACGCCGGGACAGGGGGAGGAATGAGCAGTTCTTC.

This sequence joins TRBV2 and TRBJ1-5; 7 bases map to TRBD1. There are 15 residues in the CDR3. Germline CDR1 reads SNHLY; CDR2 reads FYNNEI. The trim removed 5 bases at V and 6 bases at J, leaving 10 bases unmatched. The CDR3 region is CASSPRGLLAQPQHF. Written as DNA, the CDR3 is TGTGCCAGCAGTCCGAGGGGGCTCTTGGCTCAGCCCCAGCATTTT.

V usage is TRBV5-6 and J usage is TRBJ1-2; 7 bases are shared with TRBD1. The V and J ends lost 4 bases and 5 bases, in that order; junction bases with no gene match: 5. In germline, CDR1 is SGHDT, CDR2 YYEEEE. The CDR3 consists of 13 residues. The CDR3 is CASSTQGRYGYTF. As DNA, the CDR3 is TGTGCCAGCAGCACACAGGGGCGGTATGGCTACACCTTC. Drawing the rest from reference TRBV5-6 and TRBJ1-2, the complete variable domain is DAGVTQSPTHLIKTRGQQVTLRCSPKSGHDTVSWYQQALGQGPQFIFQYYEEEERQRGNFPDRFSGHQFPNYSSELNVNALLLGDSALYLCASSTQGRYGYTFGSGTRLTVV.

This chain links TRBV7-9 with TRBJ1-2; D is perhaps TRBD1 (5 bases). Germline assignment: CDR1 SEHNR and CDR2 FQNEAQ (reference sequence). With 3 bases removed from V and 7 bases from J, the gap between germline ends came to 15 bases. CDR3 length: 14 residues. CDR3 protein: CASSLAGKLAGYTF. The CDR3 DNA sequence: TGTGCCAGCAGCTTGGCAGGGAAGCTTGCTGGCTACACCTTC.

In regard to this clone: One end of the junction does not line up with germline, which may come from a read error. The same CDR3 is also encoded by other DNA sequences in this sample. V is TRBV7-9 and J is TRBJ2-5; tentatively, D is TRBD1 (6 bases). This CDR3 contains 16 residues. The germline V gene has CDR1 SEHNR and CDR2 FQNEAQ (reference sequence). The CDR3 region has the DNA TGTGCCAGCAACCCAACAGAAGGACAGAACCAAGAGACCCAATACTTC. Its protein is CASNPTEGQNQETQYF.

This rearrangement joins TRBV30 to TRBJ1-2, with TRBD1 matching over 7 bases. The CDR3 is 15 residues long. V shed 1 base, J shed 6 bases, and the junction held 11 bases outside the gene matches. Per germline, CDR1 GTSNPN and CDR2 SVGIG (reference sequence). The CDR3 sequence is CAWSATGRITHGYTF. As DNA, the CDR3 is TGTGCCTGGAGTGCGACAGGGAGGATAACCCATGGCTACACCTTC.

This sequence joins TRBV6-6 and TRBJ2-7; 13 nucleotides match TRBD2. After removal of 6 bases from V and 5 bases from J, the junction contained 10 bases not matched to a gene. This CDR3 has 16 amino acids. Germline assignment: CDR1 MNHNY and CDR2 SVGAGI (reference sequence). The CDR3 region has the DNA TGTGCCAGCAGCCCCTTTACTAGCGGGAGGGCCAACGAGCAGTACTTC. It codes for CASSPFTSGRANEQYF.

The V and J genes are TRBV6-1 and TRBJ1-3; 8 bases line up with TRBD1. The germline V gene encodes CDR1 MNHNS and CDR2 SASEGT. J was trimmed by 1 base and V by 3 bases; bases with no gene match: 8. The CDR3 loop spans 17 amino acids. CDR3 coding DNA: TGTGCCAGCAGTGAGAGGGACAGGAAAACATCTGGAAACACCATATATTTT. Translating gives CASSERDRKTSGNTIYF.

CDR3 in amino acids: CASRSSGFVSYNSPLHF. The CDR3, as DNA: TGCGCCAGCAGATCCTCAGGGTTCGTCTCCTATAATTCACCCCTCCACTTT. The chain has TRBV23-1 and TRBJ1-6; D possibly corresponds to TRBD1 (5 bases). TRBV23-1 is marked as an open reading frame, function uncertain. The V end was cut by 6 bases, the J end by 0 bases, with 15 bases between. CDR3 length equals 17 residues.

This chain uses TRBV7-9 with TRBJ2-2, with 10 bases that match TRBD1. Trimming at V came to 4 bases and at J to 2 bases, leaving 10 bases not matched to a gene. Germline values: CDR1 SEHNR, CDR2 FQNEAQ (reference sequence). CDR3 length: 18 residues. This CDR3 reads CASSSPRRQGANTGELFF. The CDR3 nucleotides are TGTGCCAGCAGCTCCCCTCGGAGACAGGGGGCTAACACCGGGGAGCTGTTTTTT.

The genes are TRBV20-1 and TRBJ1-2; D gene unclear. CDR3 length: 11 residues. Per germline, CDR1 DFQATT and CDR2 SNEGSKA (reference sequence). V dropped 5 bases and J dropped 3 bases, with 7 bases sitting between them. CDR3 region: CSAPRDYGYTF. In DNA form, the CDR3 reads TGCAGTGCTCCCCGGGACTATGGCTACACCTTC.

The gene calls are TRBV27 and TRBJ2-2; 11 bases agree with TRBD2. This CDR3 is 17 amino acids long. V lost 2 bases, J lost 5 bases, and 7 bases stayed unmatched. Germline values: CDR1 MNHEY, CDR2 SMNVEV (reference sequence). For the CDR3, the DNA is TGTGCCAGCAGTTTAGCGGGACTAGCGGTACCGACCGGGGAGCTGTTTTTT. This gives the protein CASSLAGLAVPTGELFF.

The genes are TRBV25-1 and TRBJ2-2; 8 bases are shared with TRBD2. V dropped 3 bases and J dropped 8; count of bases not matched to a gene: 8. The CDR3 is 15 residues long. The V gene's germline CDR1 is MGHDK and CDR2 SYGVNS. The CDR3 coding sequence is TGTGCCAGCAGTGAGGGAGCGGGAGAAGTAGGGGAGCTGTTTTTT. Translated, it gives CASSEGAGEVGELFF.

The chain employs TRBV11-3 and TRBJ2-1; 10 nucleotides align to TRBD2. The CDR3 loop spans 15 amino acids. The trim removed 5 bases at V and 2 bases at J, leaving 3 bases unmatched. Germline V gene sequence: CDR1 SGHNT, CDR2 YENEEA. CDR3 in amino acids: CASSPGLATYNEQFF. The CDR3 DNA follows: TGTGCCAGCAGCCCGGGACTAGCGACCTACAATGAGCAGTTCTTC.

This chain joins TRBV4-2 and TRBJ2-7; a possible D gene is TRBD2 (6 bases). The germline V and J ends were trimmed by 4 bases and 3 bases, with 13 bases remaining between them. CDR3 length: 14 residues. Germline-derived CDR1 and CDR2 are LGHNA and YNFKEQ. The CDR3 DNA reads as TGTGCCAGCAGCCTCGGACTATTAGGCTACGAGCAGTACTTC. Amino acids: CASSLGLLGYEQYF.

The gene calls are TRBV28 and TRBJ2-3, with 12 bases aligning to TRBD1. Trimming at V came to 3 bases and at J to 5 bases, leaving 6 bases not matched to a gene. Germline V gene lookup returns CDR1 MDHEN and CDR2 SYDVKM. The CDR3 extends over 16 amino acids. This chain's CDR3 is CASSLPGQGALDTQYF. The CDR3 bases are TGTGCCAGCAGTTTGCCGGGACAGGGGGCTTTAGATACGCAGTATTTT.

The V and J genes are TRBV27 and TRBJ2-3; no firm D call. Germline V gives CDR1 MNHEY, CDR2 SMNVEV (reference sequence). CDR3 length: 11 residues. V was clipped by 5 bases and J by 9 bases, with 9 bases between them. CDR3 nucleotide sequence: TGTGCCAGCAGTGGCCCCGTGACGCAGTATTTT. It yields the protein CASSGPVTQYF.

V is TRBV27 and J is TRBJ1-1; a possible D gene is TRBD1 (6 bases). Germline V gives CDR1 MNHEY, CDR2 SMNVEV (reference sequence). V was clipped by 5 bases and J by 1 base, with 8 bases between them. The CDR3 contains 13 residues. CDR3 protein: CASSLTGNTEAFF. The CDR3 DNA sequence: TGTGCCAGCAGTCTGACAGGGAACACTGAAGCTTTCTTT.

The genes are TRBV29-1 and TRBJ2-1; TRBD1 might be the D (5 bases). Trimming took off 4 bases at V and 2 bases at J, with 6 bases between the two ends. The germline gives CDR1 SQVTM, CDR2 ANQGSEA. The CDR3 loop spans 12 amino acids. CDR3: CSVGTTYNEQFF. For the CDR3, the DNA is TGCAGCGTTGGGACAACCTACAATGAGCAGTTCTTC.

This clone was picked up one time. This chain links TRBV27 with TRBJ2-3, with TRBD2 identical over 10 bases. The CDR3 totals 16 residues. Unmatched junction bases numbered 8, after V lost 2 bases and J lost 6 bases. Per germline, CDR1 MNHEY and CDR2 SMNVEV (reference sequence). The CDR3: CASSLGKREGLDTQYF. CDR3 sequence (DNA): TGTGCCAGCAGTTTAGGGAAGCGGGAGGGCCTGGATACGCAGTATTTT.

The chain has TRBV18 and TRBJ2-5, with D maybe TRBD2 (5 bases). CDR1 and CDR2 from the germline V gene are KGHSH and LQKENI. Trimming removed 3 bases from V and 2 bases from J, with 7 bases in between. CDR3 length equals 13 residues. In DNA, the CDR3 is TGTGCCAGCTCACCCTCGGGACAAGAGACCCAGTACTTC. Its translation is CASSPSGQETQYF.